A single sample is the source of the 24 T cell receptor beta chains below, sequenced in a study of T cells in Graves' hyperthyroidism and ophthalmopathy. The CDR3 regions of TCR beta were amplified from RNA transcripts. RT-PCR in the first round (using the HTBI primer set) targeted the TCR CDR3. TCRdb fed the multiplex PCR reads into MiXCR, producing one record per CDR3 protein. This sample has around 600,000 distinct CDR3 sequences; around 14% occur once, and the top ten carry 7.1%. The sequenced sample was blood. All receptors derive from a woman between 18 and 29 years old with Graves' ophthalmopathy.

This clonotype was seen repeatedly, ten times or more. V is TRBV3-1 and J is TRBJ2-5; TRBD2 might be the D (5 bases). Looked up from germline, CDR1 is LGHDT and CDR2 is YNNKEL (reference sequence). V lost 4 bases, J lost 2 bases, and 11 bases lay in between. This CDR3 comprises 14 residues. The CDR3 region has the DNA TGTGCCAGCAGCCGCGGACTTCTACAAGAGACCCAGTACTTC. This translates into CASSRGLLQETQYF.

This clonotype was seen many times. CDR3 region: CASSEMTANYGYTF. CDR3 in DNA: TGTGCCAGCAGTGAAATGACAGCTAACTATGGCTACACCTTC. The J gene is TRBJ1-2, the V gene TRBV6-1; possibly TRBD1 for D (5 bases). CDR1 and CDR2 from the germline V gene are MNHNS and SASEGT. The CDR3 is made up of 14 amino acids. V was shortened by 2 bases and J by 0 bases, with 7 bases between the two germline ends.

This sequence joins TRBV12-3 or TRBV12-4 and TRBJ2-1; 12 bases are shared with TRBD2. CDR3 size: 15 residues. J was trimmed by 9 bases and V by 3 bases; bases with no gene match: 6. The CDR3, as DNA: TGTGCCAGCAGTTTCGCTAGCGGGAGGGCCGGTGAGCAGTTCTTC. Amino acids: CASSFASGRAGEQFF.

Many counts were recorded for this clonotype. The J gene is TRBJ1-1, the V gene TRBV7-2, with TRBD1 matching 7 bases. Per germline, CDR1 SGHTA and CDR2 FQGNSA. The junction had 7 bases not matched to a gene; V was cut back by 5 bases and J by 4 bases. The CDR3 consists of 14 residues. The CDR3 nucleotides are TGTGCCAGCAGCGTCACAGGGGCAGGCACTGAAGCTTTCTTT. Translating it yields CASSVTGAGTEAFF.

The J gene is TRBJ1-4, the V gene TRBV7-9; D gene ambiguous. The CDR3 consists of 16 residues. Per the germline V gene, CDR1 is SEHNR and CDR2 is FQNEAQ (reference sequence). V was pared by 5 bases and J by 0 bases, with 13 bases between. Written as DNA, the CDR3 is TGTGCCAGCAGCCCCCGAGAGACAACAACTAATGAAAAACTGTTTTTT. Amino acids: CASSPRETTTNEKLFF.

This clonotype was seen many times. DNA of the CDR3: TGTGCCAGCAGTTTACTAGCGGGAGGGGGGAACACCGGGGAGCTGTTTTTT. Amino acids: CASSLLAGGGNTGELFF. This chain links TRBV12-3 or TRBV12-4 with TRBJ2-2; TRBD2 matches 12 bases. V trimming: 2 bases; J trimming: 1 base; junction bases outside the gene matches: 2. The CDR3 is made up of 17 amino acids.

The V and J genes are TRBV12-3 or TRBV12-4 and TRBJ2-5, with a weak D call TRBD2 (5 bases). Deletions cut 6 bases from V and 0 bases from J, with 17 bases between. The CDR3 runs 16 residues. The CDR3 here is CASSSLTTSYQETQYF. CDR3 sequence (DNA): TGTGCCAGCAGCTCCTTGACTACTTCCTACCAAGAGACCCAGTACTTC.

This chain links TRBV6-5 with TRBJ2-5; TRBD2 aligns across 10 bases. The CDR3 contains 19 residues. Trimming took 4 bases from V and 5 from J; bases not matched to a gene: 19. Germline V gene lookup returns CDR1 MNHEY and CDR2 SVGAGI. CDR3 protein: CASSSTPGLASGIGETQYF. CDR3 nucleotides: TGTGCCAGCAGTTCTACCCCGGGACTAGCGAGCGGGATCGGTGAGACCCAGTACTTC.

This rearrangement joins TRBV7-9 to TRBJ2-5; TRBD1 might be the D (7 bases). Germline assignment: CDR1 SEHNR and CDR2 FQNEAQ (reference sequence). The CDR3 is made up of 14 amino acids. Trimming cost V 3 bases and J 5 bases, with 13 bases left between them. CDR3 in amino acids: CASSLRRGRETQYF. The CDR3 DNA follows: TGTGCCAGCAGCTTGAGGAGGGGGCGCGAGACCCAGTACTTC.

At least ten counts were recorded for this clonotype. The rearrangement joins TRBV13 to TRBJ2-7; D is ambiguous. CDR3 length equals 14 residues. V lost 4 bases and J lost 2, with 12 bases in between. Germline V gives CDR1 PRHDT, CDR2 FYEKMQ (reference sequence). The CDR3 here is CASSSGPLAYEQYF. As DNA, the CDR3 is TGTGCCAGCAGCTCCGGACCGCTGGCCTACGAGCAGTACTTC.

This clonotype came up many times. V is TRBV20-1 and J is TRBJ2-2; D remains unclear. The V end lost 0 bases, the J end lost 0 bases, and 5 bases lay between the germline ends. The CDR3 runs 14 residues. Germline V gives CDR1 DFQATT, CDR2 SNEGSKA (reference sequence). The CDR3 here is CSARDASNTGELFF. The CDR3 DNA reads as TGCAGTGCTAGAGATGCGTCGAACACCGGGGAGCTGTTTTTT.

This clonotype came up many times. The chain has TRBV4-1 and TRBJ2-3; no definite D call. In germline, CDR1 is MGHRA, CDR2 YSYEKL. This CDR3 contains 13 residues. V lost 1 base to trimming and J lost 3 bases, with 5 bases between them. The CDR3 protein is CASSQVQTDTQYF. CDR3 nucleotides: TGCGCCAGCAGCCAAGTTCAGACAGATACGCAGTATTTT.

As to this clonotype: One base away lies a much larger clone, so this may be a sequencing read error. This chain uses TRBV7-3 with TRBJ2-7; no reliable D call. Germline assignment: CDR1 SGHTA and CDR2 FQGTGA. The CDR3 is made up of 13 amino acids. The ends were cut back, 4 bases at V and 5 bases at J, with 12 bases in the middle. The CDR3, as DNA: TGTGCCAGCAGCTCAGTCCCCCGCCACGAGCAGTACTTC. Translation: CASSSVPRHEQYF. Full variable domain (missing parts from reference TRBV7-3 and TRBJ2-7): GAGVSQTPSNKVTEKGKYVELRCDPISGHTALYWYRQSLGQGPEFLIYFQGTGAADDSGLPNDRFFAVRPEGSVSTLKIQRTERGDSAVYLCASSSVPRHEQYFGPGTRLTVT.

This rearrangement joins TRBV28 to TRBJ2-1; 9 nucleotides match TRBD2. Germline loops: CDR1 MDHEN, CDR2 SYDVKM. The CDR3 has 16 amino acids. The trim removed 1 base at V and 11 bases at J, leaving 12 bases unmatched. CDR3 residues: CASSLSDVAGAMKQFF. In DNA form, the CDR3 reads TGTGCCAGCAGTTTATCCGATGTAGCGGGAGCTATGAAGCAGTTCTTC.

V and J are TRBV9 and TRBJ2-7; no firm D call. Trimming took 2 bases from V and 5 from J, leaving 8 bases between them. Germline CDR1 reads SGDLS; CDR2 reads YYNGEE. The CDR3 consists of 12 residues. This CDR3 is CASSVSRDEQYF. In DNA form, the CDR3 reads TGTGCCAGCAGCGTCTCCAGAGACGAGCAGTACTTC.

Many counts were recorded for this clonotype. J is TRBJ2-5 and V is TRBV13, with a tentative D call TRBD2 (5 bases). The V end lost 2 bases, the J end lost 5 bases, and 18 bases lay between the germline ends. Germline CDR1 is PRHDT and CDR2 is FYEKMQ (reference sequence). The CDR3 sequence is 16 residues long. The CDR3 region is CASSLPRSGGGETQYF. As DNA, the CDR3 is TGTGCCAGCAGCTTACCGCGGAGTGGAGGTGGGGAGACCCAGTACTTC.

In this sample, this clonotype turned up many times. The chain combines TRBV30 with TRBJ1-4; D is perhaps TRBD1 (5 bases). Germline assignment: CDR1 GTSNPN and CDR2 SVGIG (reference sequence). V was shortened by 3 bases and J by 0 bases, with 5 bases between the two germline ends. This CDR3 is built from 13 residues. CDR3 loop: CAWRGPTNEKLFF. The CDR3 DNA reads as TGTGCCTGGAGGGGGCCAACTAATGAAAAACTGTTTTTT.

In this sample, this clonotype turned up many times. CDR3 nucleotide sequence: TGTGCCAGCAGTCCCTCGAAAGAGACCCAGTACTTC. Translated: CASSPSKETQYF. The chain has TRBV2 and TRBJ2-5; D is undetermined. The germline gives CDR1 SNHLY, CDR2 FYNNEI. The CDR3 consists of 12 residues. V lost 5 bases to trimming and J lost 3 bases, with 7 bases between them. Based on the CDR3 plus reference TRBV2 and TRBJ2-5, the full variable domain is EPEVTQTPSHQVTQMGQEVILRCVPISNHLYFYWYRQILGQKVEFLVSFYNNEISEKSEIFDDQFSVERPDGSNFTLKIRSTKLEDSAMYFCASSPSKETQYFGPGTRLLVL.

In this sample, this clonotype turned up many times. The rearrangement joins TRBV11-3 to TRBJ2-7; D is undetermined. The CDR3 is 14 residues long. Germline values: CDR1 SGHNT, CDR2 YENEEA. Trimming took off 3 bases at V and 2 bases at J, with 11 bases between the two ends. In DNA, the CDR3 is TGTGCCAGCAGCTTGACCCCTGCTGCCTACGAGCAGTACTTC. Its protein product is CASSLTPAAYEQYF.

This clonotype was seen repeatedly, ten times or more. CDR3 loop: CASSLNREYGYTF. The CDR3 coding sequence is TGTGCCAGCAGCTTAAACCGAGAGTATGGCTACACCTTC. The chain employs TRBV7-2 and TRBJ1-2; unclear D gene. The CDR3 sequence is 13 residues long. The V end lost 2 bases, the J end lost 5 bases, and 9 bases lay between the germline ends. Germline CDR1 SGHTA, CDR2 FQGNSA.

This clonotype was seen repeatedly, ten times or more. This chain joins TRBV7-2 and TRBJ2-6; D is possibly TRBD1 or TRBD2 (5 bases each). Germline-derived CDR1 and CDR2 are SGHTA and FQGNSA. The CDR3 length is 19 residues. Trimming took 8 bases from V and 3 from J, leaving 26 bases between them. Here the CDR3 reads CASSPLGELRLDGANVLTF. Here the CDR3 DNA reads TGTGCCAGCTCCCCTTTAGGGGAGCTAAGGCTAGATGGGGCCAACGTCCTGACTTTC.

The table lists this clonotype with many counts. V gene TRBV12-3 or TRBV12-4 combines with J gene TRBJ1-1, with D hard to call. Trimming shortened V by 7 bases and J by 1 base, and 10 bases separated the two germline ends. The CDR3 consists of 13 residues. As DNA, the CDR3 is TGTGCCAGCACCAGATCGGGGAACACTGAAGCTTTCTTT. Amino acids: CASTRSGNTEAFF.

In this sample, this clonotype turned up a few times. This sequence joins TRBV19 and TRBJ2-2, with 7 bases that match TRBD1. CDR1 and CDR2 (germline): LNHDA, SQIVND (reference sequence). The length of the CDR3 is 14 residues. Germline trimming cut 7 bases from V and 4 bases from J; bases unmatched to any gene: 6. The CDR3 region has the DNA TGTGCCAGTACGGACAGGTTCAGCACCGGGGAGCTGTTTTTT. It encodes CASTDRFSTGELFF.

The chain links TRBV19 to TRBJ1-1; TRBD1 might be the D (5 bases). Trimming pared 3 bases from V and 1 base from J, leaving 18 bases between. There are 17 residues in the CDR3. The germline V gene encodes CDR1 LNHDA and CDR2 SQIVND (reference sequence). CDR3 in DNA: TGTGCCAGTAGTATTGAGGGGCCCCCCGCCTCGAACACTGAAGCTTTCTTT. Protein sequence: CASSIEGPPASNTEAFF.